The following is a T cell receptor (beta chain) sequence with its context. Its antigen is as yet unknown. Sample-barcoded 5' priming and a J-beta primer mix drove a second PCR of 7 to 11 cycles. MiXCR, run by TCRdb on the 5' RACE reads, gives a single entry per CDR3 protein. The table shows about 1,000,000 distinct CDR3 sequences, with more than 35% occurring only once. The sample is drawn from a study of blood T cells in healthy people across ages. Deletions cut 4 bases from V and 4 bases from J, with 13 bases between. Germline-derived CDR1 and CDR2 are SQVTM and ANQGSEA. The CDR3 has 13 amino acids. Isolated PBMCs totaled at least 6 million in each sample. Study-wide findings and caveats: Long-lived donors exceeded aged donors in naive CD4+ cells and diversity.

This sequence joins TRBV29-1 and TRBJ1-1; D remains unclear. Sequencing was performed on blood. The source is a woman aged 60-75 years in good health. As DNA, the CDR3 is TGCAGCGTTGGGGTTTCAAGCGGCACTGAAGCTTTCTTT. Translation: CSVGVSSGTEAFF.